This is a list of T cell receptor beta chains from one sample in a study of T cell responses to AZD1222 COVID-19 vaccine. Measured with immunoSEQ multiplex PCR; TCRdb has only the in-frame clones, and not every one. The repertoire holds 120,000 to 150,000 clones, with approximately 90% as singletons. The sample in question was peripheral blood, obtained on day 0 of AZD1222 vaccination. Every receptor here comes from an adult in good health. The CDR3 runs from the conserved cysteine through the conserved F or W. D genes are given only for firm matches. Clone size appears in some rows only: once, few, many, or a class for an expanded clone.

22,.,.,TRBV28,TRBJ2-6,TGTGCCAGTCAGACAAGACCCCGAGACCGGGTCCCAACAGGTTCTGGGGCCAACGTCCTGACTTTC,CASQTRPRDRVPTGSGANVLTF
17,TRBD2,.,TRBV3-1/TRBV3-2,TRBJ2-1,TGTGCCAGCAGCCAAGACCCTAGCGGGAGCTCTCGACATGAGCAGTTCTTC,CASSQDPSGSSRHEQFF
15,.,once,TRBV11-3,TRBJ1-6,TGTGCCAGCAGAGTACAGAGCTCCTATAATTCACCCCTCCACTTT,CASRVQSSYNSPLHF
15,.,.,TRBV6-5,TRBJ1-2,TGTGCCAGCAGCAAAGGGAGTTACGGGGACTATGGCTACACCTTC,CASSKGSYGDYGYTF
13,.,.,TRBV6-5,TRBJ2-2,TGTGCCAGCGGAGGCGTCAACACCGGGGAGCTGTTTTTT,CASGGVNTGELFF
15,.,.,TRBV6-5,TRBJ1-5,TGTGCCAGCAGCGCCTTCGGGAGGCCCAATCAGCCCCAGCATTTT,CASSAFGRPNQPQHF
14,TRBD1,.,TRBV6-5,TRBJ1-2,TGTGCCAGCAGTAGACAGGGAATACGGTATGGCTACACCTTC,CASSRQGIRYGYTF
16,TRBD1,few,TRBV10-3,TRBJ1-3,TGTGCCATCAGCCGGGACAGGGTACTAAATGGAAACACCATATATTTT,CAISRDRVLNGNTIYF
14,TRBD2,.,TRBV11-2,TRBJ2-2,TGTGCCAGCAGCTCGACTAGCGCGAGCGGGGAGCTGTTTTTT,CASSSTSASGELFF
12,.,.,TRBV20-1,TRBJ2-3,TGCAGTGCTAGTCGTTCGGGGGATACGCAGTATTTT,CSASRSGDTQYF
19,TRBD2,.,TRBV3-1/TRBV3-2,TRBJ2-3,TGTGCCAGCAGCCAAGCCCCCAGCTCCCGGGGGGGCCGATCAGATACGCAGTATTTT,CASSQAPSSRGGRSDTQYF
15,TRBD1,.,TRBV15,TRBJ2-7,TGTGCCACCAGCAGACCCCGCGGACAGGGGGGGGAGCAGTACTTC,CATSRPRGQGGEQYF
13,TRBD1,.,TRBV30,TRBJ1-5,TGTGCCTGGAGTTGGGACAGCGAGAGGCCCCAGCATTTT,CAWSWDSERPQHF
13,.,.,TRBV24-1,TRBJ2-7,TGTGCCACCAGTGATTCGCACAGCCACGAGCAGTACTTC,CATSDSHSHEQYF
13,.,.,TRBV28,TRBJ1-1,TGTGCCAGCAGCGGGGGATCGGGCACTGAAGCTTTCTTT,CASSGGSGTEAFF
16,.,.,TRBV11-3,TRBJ2-2,TGTGCCAGCAGCCCGGGGGAAGCCGCGGGTATCGGGGAGCTGTTTTTT,CASSPGEAAGIGELFF
13,TRBD2,.,TRBV7-2,TRBJ2-5,TGTGCCAGCAGCTTGGGACTACAAGAGACCCAGTACTTC,CASSLGLQETQYF
19,TRBD2,.,TRBV4-3,TRBJ2-2,TGCGCCAGCAGCCTACGGACTAGCGGGGGGCCTAGGTACACCGGGGAGCTGTTTTTT,CASSLRTSGGPRYTGELFF
15,TRBD1,few,TRBV5-1,TRBJ2-3,TGCGCCAGCAGCTCTACAGGGGACCACACAGATACGCAGTATTTT,CASSSTGDHTDTQYF
13,.,.,TRBV6-5,TRBJ1-6,TGTGCCAGCAGTACAAATTCGAATTCACCCCTCCACTTT,CASSTNSNSPLHF
14,.,.,TRBV7-2,TRBJ2-5,TGTGCCAGCAGCTTGACAAGGGGGCAAGAGACCCAGTACTTC,CASSLTRGQETQYF
13,.,.,TRBV5-1,TRBJ1-2,TGCGCCAGCAGCCCGGACGGCTTTCGAGGCTACACCTTC,CASSPDGFRGYTF
11,.,.,TRBV5-4,TRBJ2-7,TGTGCCAGCAGTTGGGGAACAGAGCAGTACTTC,CASSWGTEQYF
13,.,.,TRBV20-1,TRBJ1-5,TGCAGTGCTAGTGGAACGGGAAATCAGCCCCAGCATTTT,CSASGTGNQPQHF
14,.,.,TRBV5-1,TRBJ2-1,TGCGCCAGCAGCCCACCGAATACCCCCCATGAGCAGTTCTTC,CASSPPNTPHEQFF
15,.,.,TRBV7-2,TRBJ1-6,TGTGCCAGCAGGAACCGGGTGACGGATAGTTCACCCCTCCACTTT,CASRNRVTDSSPLHF
14,.,once,TRBV5-1,TRBJ1-4,TGCGCCAGCAGGGCGGGGACGACTAATGAAAAACTGTTTTTT,CASRAGTTNEKLFF
14,TRBD1,once,TRBV6-5,TRBJ2-7,TGTGCCAGCAGTAACCGGGACAGGTCATCCCAGCAGTACTTC,CASSNRDRSSQQYF
13,TRBD1,few,TRBV11-3,TRBJ2-3,TGTGCCAGCAGCCCGGACAGGGGAGATACGCAGTATTTT,CASSPDRGDTQYF
13,TRBD1,.,TRBV6-5,TRBJ1-2,TGTGCCAGCATTCTAAGCAGGGGGTTCGGCTACACCTTC,CASILSRGFGYTF
13,.,.,TRBV20-1,TRBJ2-3,TGCAGTGCTATTGACTGGCGCACAGATACGCAGTATTTT,CSAIDWRTDTQYF
14,.,.,TRBV7-9,TRBJ2-2,TGTGCCAGCAGCTTAGCTGGGGCCCCCGGGGAGCTGTTTTTT,CASSLAGAPGELFF
14,.,.,TRBV5-6,TRBJ1-6,TGTGCCAGCAGCTTGGAGGGGCTGGGTTCACCCCTCCACTTT,CASSLEGLGSPLHF
12,.,.,TRBV12-5,TRBJ1-6,TGTGCTAGTGGTTCCCTTAAGTCACCCCTCCACTTT,CASGSLKSPLHF
13,.,.,TRBV9,TRBJ2-2,TGTGCCAGTAAAGAACACGAGACCGGGGAGCTGTTTTTT,CASKEHETGELFF
14,.,.,TRBV10-3,TRBJ2-3,TGTGCCATCAGTGACCAGCGGTCCACAGATACGCAGTATTTT,CAISDQRSTDTQYF
15,.,.,TRBV7-2,TRBJ1-5,TGTGCCAGCAGCTTCTTTCGCGGAGGGATACAGCCCCAGCATTTT,CASSFFRGGIQPQHF
14,.,.,TRBV6-2/TRBV6-3,TRBJ2-3,TGTGCCAGCAGTTTAAGGGCTAACACAGATACGCAGTATTTT,CASSLRANTDTQYF
14,.,.,TRBV28,TRBJ1-3,TGTGCCAGCAGTTTACGGGGTCTTAGAAACACCATATATTTT,CASSLRGLRNTIYF
15,TRBD1,.,TRBV19,TRBJ2-7,TGTGCCAGTAGTCCAAGGACAGGGAGAAAGGACGAGCAGTACTTC,CASSPRTGRKDEQYF